This T cell receptor (beta chain) was identified during a study of shared clonotypes between healthy human individuals. Concerning this clone itself: Its target is unknown.

V was pared by 1 base and J by 4 bases, with 16 bases between. The CDR3 covers 16 residues. CDR1 is SGHVS, CDR2 FNYEAQ, per germline. Study-level points and caveats: There were few donors, and this limited the genetic and exposure-history diversity represented.

Assay runs were performed at deep level. The protocol was immunoSEQ multiplex PCR, while the TCRdb copy is restricted to in-frame clones and leaves out a portion. This sample carries about 2.3 million clones, roughly 90% of them seen once, and the ten largest clones take 0.37%. CD4+ cell separation produced CD45RA+ naive and CD45RA-negative memory subsets. Sequenced input: naive CD4+ T cells from PBMCs. Specified subset: CD45RA+ positively selected. This receptor was taken from a man younger than 35 in good health. Some clones in this sample may be carry-over from other donors' samples. The chain couples TRBV7-6 to TRBJ1-2, with D perhaps TRBD1 (5 bases). CDR3 sequence (DNA): TGTGCCAGCAGCTTAGAGTCGGCAGGGTGGGGCTATGGCTACACCTTC. Translation: CASSLESAGWGYGYTF.